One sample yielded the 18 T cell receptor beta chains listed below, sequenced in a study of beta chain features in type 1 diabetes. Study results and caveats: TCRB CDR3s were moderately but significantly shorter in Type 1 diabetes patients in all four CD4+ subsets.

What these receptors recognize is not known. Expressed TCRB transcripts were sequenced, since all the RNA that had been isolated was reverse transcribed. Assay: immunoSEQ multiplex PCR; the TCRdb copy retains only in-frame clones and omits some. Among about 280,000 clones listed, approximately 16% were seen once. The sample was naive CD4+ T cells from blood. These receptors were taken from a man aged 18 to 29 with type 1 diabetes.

Here the CDR3 reads CASRSGFSYEQYF. The CDR3 nucleotides read TGTGCCAGCAGATCGGGGTTTTCCTACGAGCAGTACTTC. This chain uses TRBV7-6 with TRBJ2-7; maybe TRBD2 (5 bases). The CDR3 consists of 13 residues. The V and J ends lost 6 bases and 1 base respectively, with 10 bases between them. Germline CDR1 and CDR2: SGHVS and FNYEAQ.

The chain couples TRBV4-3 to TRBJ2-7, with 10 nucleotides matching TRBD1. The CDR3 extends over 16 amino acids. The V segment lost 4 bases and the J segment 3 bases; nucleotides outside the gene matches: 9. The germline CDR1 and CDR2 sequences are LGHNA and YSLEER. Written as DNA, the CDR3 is TGCGCCAGCAGCCCCTTGAGGACAGGGGGAGGCTACGAGCAGTACTTC. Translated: CASSPLRTGGGYEQYF.

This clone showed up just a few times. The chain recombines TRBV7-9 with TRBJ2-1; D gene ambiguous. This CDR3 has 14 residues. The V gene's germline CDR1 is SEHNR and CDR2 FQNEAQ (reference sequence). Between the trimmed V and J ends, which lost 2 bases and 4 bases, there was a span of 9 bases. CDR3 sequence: CASSLQAVYNEQFF. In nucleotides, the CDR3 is TGTGCCAGCAGCTTACAGGCCGTTTACAATGAGCAGTTCTTC.

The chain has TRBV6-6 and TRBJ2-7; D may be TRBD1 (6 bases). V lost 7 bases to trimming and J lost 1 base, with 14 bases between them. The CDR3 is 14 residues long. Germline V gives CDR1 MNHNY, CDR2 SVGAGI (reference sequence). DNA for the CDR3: TGTGCCAGCACCCAAGGACAGACTTCCTACGAGCAGTACTTC. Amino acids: CASTQGQTSYEQYF.

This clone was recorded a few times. CDR3 coding DNA: TGTGCCACCGGGACAGGGCTGGAAGAGACCCAGTACTTC. It encodes CATGTGLEETQYF. V and J are TRBV15 and TRBJ2-5; 9 nucleotides agree with TRBD1. The CDR3 loop spans 13 amino acids. The germline V gene encodes CDR1 LNHNV and CDR2 YYDKDF (reference sequence). V trimming: 8 bases; J trimming: 3 bases; junction bases outside the gene matches: 4.

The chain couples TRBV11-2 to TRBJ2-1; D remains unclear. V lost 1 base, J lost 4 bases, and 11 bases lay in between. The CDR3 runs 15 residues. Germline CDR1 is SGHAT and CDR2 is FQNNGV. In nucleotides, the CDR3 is TGTGCCAGCAGCTTAGGCGTCGGTGCGTACAATGAGCAGTTCTTC. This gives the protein CASSLGVGAYNEQFF.

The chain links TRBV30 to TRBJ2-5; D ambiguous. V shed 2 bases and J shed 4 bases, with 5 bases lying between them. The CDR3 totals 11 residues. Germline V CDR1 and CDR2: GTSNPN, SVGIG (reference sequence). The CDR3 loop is CAWSIGETQYF. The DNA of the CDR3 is TGTGCCTGGAGTATCGGAGAGACCCAGTACTTC.

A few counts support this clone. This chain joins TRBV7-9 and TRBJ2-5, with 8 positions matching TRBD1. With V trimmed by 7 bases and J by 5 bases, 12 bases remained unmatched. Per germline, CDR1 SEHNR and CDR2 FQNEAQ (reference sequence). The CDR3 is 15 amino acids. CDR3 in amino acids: CASTFLGRGLETQYF. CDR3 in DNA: TGTGCCAGCACCTTTCTGGGCAGGGGGCTTGAGACCCAGTACTTC.

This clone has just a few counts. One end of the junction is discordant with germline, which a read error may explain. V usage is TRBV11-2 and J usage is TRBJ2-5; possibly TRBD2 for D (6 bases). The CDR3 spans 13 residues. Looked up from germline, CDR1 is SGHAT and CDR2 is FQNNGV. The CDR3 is CASSLEGGHGSHF. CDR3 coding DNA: TGTGCCAGCAGCTTAGAGGGAGGACACGGTTCTCACTTC.

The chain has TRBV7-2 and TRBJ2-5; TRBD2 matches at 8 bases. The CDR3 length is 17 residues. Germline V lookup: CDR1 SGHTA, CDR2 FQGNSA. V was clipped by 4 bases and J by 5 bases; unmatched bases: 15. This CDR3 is CASSSAGGAAGKETQYF. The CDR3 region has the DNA TGTGCCAGCAGCTCAGCCGGGGGGGCGGCGGGAAAGGAGACCCAGTACTTC.

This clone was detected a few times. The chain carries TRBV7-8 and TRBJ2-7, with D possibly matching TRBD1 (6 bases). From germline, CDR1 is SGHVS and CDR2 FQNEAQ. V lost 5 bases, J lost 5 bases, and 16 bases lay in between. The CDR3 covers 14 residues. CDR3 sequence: CASSPRQASHEQYF. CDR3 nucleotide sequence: TGTGCCAGCAGCCCACGACAGGCATCTCACGAGCAGTACTTC.

The CDR3 nucleotides are TGCGCCAGCAGCGAGTCATACAGGGGCTCCTACAATGAGCAGTTCTTC. This gives the protein CASSESYRGSYNEQFF. V and J are TRBV5-1 and TRBJ2-1, with TRBD1 matching over 7 bases. This CDR3 contains 16 residues. The V gene's germline CDR1 is SGHRS and CDR2 YFSETQ. The V and J ends lost 4 bases and 0 bases, in that order; junction bases with no gene match: 7.

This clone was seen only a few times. CDR3 nucleotides: TGTGCCAGCAGCCTCGTCCTAGCGGGGGGAGATACGCAGTATTTT. As protein: CASSLVLAGGDTQYF. The chain joins TRBV7-2 to TRBJ2-3, with TRBD2 matching 11 bases. In germline, CDR1 is SGHTA, CDR2 FQGNSA. This CDR3 spans 15 amino acids. The junction had 6 bases not matched to a gene; V was cut back by 5 bases and J by 5 bases.

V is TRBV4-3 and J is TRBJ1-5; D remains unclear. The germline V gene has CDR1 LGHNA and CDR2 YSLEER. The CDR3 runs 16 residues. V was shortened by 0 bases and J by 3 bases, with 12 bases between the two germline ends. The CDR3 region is CASSQDRAAPNQPQHF. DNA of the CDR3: TGCGCCAGCAGCCAAGATCGCGCGGCTCCCAATCAGCCCCAGCATTTT.

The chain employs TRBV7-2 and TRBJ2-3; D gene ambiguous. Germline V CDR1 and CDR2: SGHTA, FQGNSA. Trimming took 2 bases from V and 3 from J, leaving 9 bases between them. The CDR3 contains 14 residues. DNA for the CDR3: TGTGCCAGCAGCTTACAGCGAAGTACAGATACGCAGTATTTT. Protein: CASSLQRSTDTQYF.

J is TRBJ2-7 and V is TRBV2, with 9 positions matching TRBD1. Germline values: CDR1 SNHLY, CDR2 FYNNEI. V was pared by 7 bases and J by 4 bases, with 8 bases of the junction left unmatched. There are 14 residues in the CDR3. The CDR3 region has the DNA TGTGCCAGCACCAGGGGACAGGGTTCTTACGAGCAGTACTTC. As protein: CASTRGQGSYEQYF.

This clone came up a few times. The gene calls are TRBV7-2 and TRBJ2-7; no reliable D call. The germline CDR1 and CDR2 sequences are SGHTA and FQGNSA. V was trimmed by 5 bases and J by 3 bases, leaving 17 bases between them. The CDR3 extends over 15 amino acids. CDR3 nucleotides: TGTGCCAGCAGCCCCACCCGGCAGGCCCGCTACGAGCAGTACTTC. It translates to CASSPTRQARYEQYF.

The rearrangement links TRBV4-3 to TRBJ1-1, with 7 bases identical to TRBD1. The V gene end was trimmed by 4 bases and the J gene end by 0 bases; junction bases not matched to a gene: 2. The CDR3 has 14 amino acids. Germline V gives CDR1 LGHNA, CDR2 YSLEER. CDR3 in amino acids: CASSRDSMNTEAFF. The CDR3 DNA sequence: TGCGCCAGCAGCCGGGACAGTATGAACACTGAAGCTTTCTTT.